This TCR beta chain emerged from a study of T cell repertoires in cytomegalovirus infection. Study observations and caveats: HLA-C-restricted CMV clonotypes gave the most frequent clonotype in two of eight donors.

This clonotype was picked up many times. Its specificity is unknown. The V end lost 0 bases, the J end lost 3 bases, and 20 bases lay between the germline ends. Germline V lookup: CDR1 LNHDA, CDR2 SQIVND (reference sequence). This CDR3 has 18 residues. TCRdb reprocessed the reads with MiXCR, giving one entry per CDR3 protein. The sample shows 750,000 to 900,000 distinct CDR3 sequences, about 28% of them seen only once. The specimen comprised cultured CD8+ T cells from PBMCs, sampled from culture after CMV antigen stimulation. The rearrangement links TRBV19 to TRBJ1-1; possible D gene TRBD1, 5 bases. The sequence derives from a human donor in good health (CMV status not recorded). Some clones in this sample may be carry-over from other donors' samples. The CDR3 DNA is TGTGCCAGTAGTATAGATCTGATCGGCAGGGATTCTCACACTGAAGCTTTCTTT. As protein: CASSIDLIGRDSHTEAFF.